The 10 T cell receptor beta chains below all came from one sample that was sequenced in a study of cytomegalovirus exposure and HLA in healthy donors. The PCR ran on 60 Vbeta and 13 Jbeta primers. This table comes from immunoSEQ multiplex PCR, and its TCRdb copy is limited to in-frame clones, with some not included. The sample yields 150,000 to 200,000 clones, roughly 83% seen once. The source material was PBMCs. The receptors come from a boy younger than 18 in good health and CMV-seronegative.

Concerning this clone itself: Sequence at one end of the junction differs from germline and may be a read error. The chain employs TRBV20-1 and TRBJ1-3, with 8 bases aligning to TRBD1. The CDR3 covers 10 residues. Germline V gives CDR1 DFQATT, CDR2 SNEGSKA (reference sequence). CDR3 in amino acids: CSASGQGQFF. CDR3 DNA sequence: TGCAGTGCTTCAGGACAGGGCCAATTTTTT.

The chain joins TRBV18 to TRBJ2-5; TRBD1 aligns across 7 bases. V lost 2 bases, J lost 5 bases, and 14 bases stayed unmatched. The CDR3 covers 17 residues. From germline, CDR1 is KGHSH and CDR2 LQKENI. This chain's CDR3 is CASSPNQGQVPGETQYF. CDR3 sequence (DNA): TGTGCCAGCTCACCAAATCAAGGACAGGTCCCGGGGGAGACCCAGTACTTC.

As regards this clone: The same CDR3 also results from other DNA sequences found in this sample. This sequence joins TRBV29-1 and TRBJ1-2; a possible D gene is TRBD1 (5 bases). Germline V CDR1 and CDR2: SQVTM, ANQGSEA. The CDR3 consists of 11 residues. V shed 0 bases and J shed 7 bases, with 6 bases lying between them. DNA of the CDR3: TGCAGCGTTGAAGACAGGGCTGGCTACACCTTC. It translates to CSVEDRAGYTF.

V is TRBV11-2 and J is TRBJ1-1; a weak D match, TRBD1 (6 bases). This CDR3 has 14 amino acids. The V gene's germline CDR1 is SGHAT and CDR2 FQNNGV. Trimming took off 6 bases at V and 7 bases at J, with 18 bases between the two ends. CDR3 amino acids: CASRLGRGLGEAFF. In nucleotides, the CDR3 is TGTGCCAGCAGATTGGGCAGGGGCCTAGGTGAAGCTTTCTTT.

The rearrangement joins TRBV2 to TRBJ1-2; D call uncertain. The CDR3 covers 15 residues. Germline CDR1 and CDR2: SNHLY and FYNNEI. The V end was cut by 6 bases, the J end by 4 bases, with 18 bases between. CDR3 nucleotides: TGTGCCAGCAGCGAGCTAGTTAGTCTTTTCTATGGCTACACCTTC. Its translation is CASSELVSLFYGYTF.

A few counts support this clone. The chain couples TRBV4-2 to TRBJ1-5; D is unresolved. V was trimmed by 0 bases and J by 2 bases, leaving 11 bases between them. This CDR3 is 16 amino acids long. Germline CDR1 LGHNA, CDR2 YNFKEQ. In DNA form, the CDR3 reads TGTGCCAGCAGCCAAGATCGAGGGTTGGGCAATCAGCCCCAGCATTTT. Its translation: CASSQDRGLGNQPQHF.

This rearrangement joins TRBV5-1 to TRBJ1-2, with a tentative D call TRBD1 (6 bases). Trimming shortened V by 5 bases and J by 2 bases, and 10 bases separated the two germline ends. The germline V gene has CDR1 SGHRS and CDR2 YFSETQ. CDR3 length: 13 amino acids. The CDR3, as DNA: TGCGCCAGCAGATACGGACAGAACTATGGCTACACCTTC. It yields the protein CASRYGQNYGYTF.

V is TRBV7-3 and J is TRBJ1-3; tentative D call: TRBD1 (5 bases). Germline V lookup: CDR1 SGHTA, CDR2 FQGTGA. CDR3 length: 15 amino acids. The V and J ends lost 2 bases and 4 bases respectively, with 12 bases between them. DNA of the CDR3: TGTGCCAGCAGCTTAGGGGGAGGGCCCGGAAACACCATATATTTT. Protein product: CASSLGGGPGNTIYF.

The gene calls are TRBV29-1 and TRBJ1-4; 7 bases are shared with TRBD1. Germline V CDR1 and CDR2: SQVTM, ANQGSEA. This CDR3 has 12 residues. The trim removed 6 bases at V and 8 bases at J, leaving 6 bases unmatched. The CDR3 coding sequence is TGCAGCGTCAGACAGGGCAGGGAAAAACTGTTTTTT. Translating gives CSVRQGREKLFF.

For this clone: An end of the junction does not agree with germline; a read error may underlie this. This rearrangement joins TRBV7-8 to TRBJ2-1; 11 bases align to TRBD2. Per the germline V gene, CDR1 is SGHVS and CDR2 is FQNEAQ. The CDR3 runs to 14 residues. The CDR3 DNA follows: TGTGCCAGCAGCCCGACTAGCGGGACCGATGAGCAGCTCTTC. This translates into CASSPTSGTDEQLF.